The 21 T cell receptor beta chains below were found in one sample sequenced in a study of T-cell memory formation after mild COVID-19. One entry per CDR3 protein results from TCRdb running MiXCR on the 5' RACE reads. The sample lists 150,000 to 200,000 distinct CDR3 sequences, under 14% occurring once. Sequenced: PBMCs or a T cell subset sorted from them (not recorded which). The receptors derive from a man aged 18 to 29 who had mild COVID-19 (a few samples of this study predate the infection). Cell type and time point are not known.

This clonotype was recorded a few times. The rearrangement links TRBV28 to TRBJ1-2; D gene ambiguous. Germline-derived CDR1 and CDR2 are MDHEN and SYDVKM. CDR3 length: 11 residues. Trimming stripped 3 bases from V and 7 bases from J, with 6 bases between. The chain's CDR3 is CASSLGFGYTF. CDR3 bases: TGTGCCAGCAGTTTGGGTTTTGGCTACACCTTC.

The V and J genes are TRBV7-9 and TRBJ1-1; no clear D. V shed 7 bases and J shed 4 bases, with 10 bases lying between them. The germline gives CDR1 SEHNR, CDR2 FQNEAQ (reference sequence). The CDR3 has 12 residues. CDR3 sequence (DNA): TGTGCCAGCACCGTAATCGGCACTGAAGCTTTCTTT. It specifies CASTVIGTEAFF.

The CDR3 nucleotides are TGTGCCAGCAGTCAGGGGGGAACGAACACTGAAGCTTTCTTT. Encoded protein: CASSQGGTNTEAFF. This chain connects TRBV6-5 to TRBJ1-1; 7 positions match TRBD1. Germline CDR1 and CDR2: MNHEY and SVGAGI. This CDR3 is built from 14 residues. J lost 1 base, V lost 5 bases, and 4 bases had no gene match.

This clonotype was seen only a few times. V gene TRBV28 combines with J gene TRBJ2-5; 9 nucleotides align to TRBD2. CDR1 is MDHEN and CDR2 is SYDVKM in the germline V gene. J was trimmed by 1 base and V by 7 bases; bases with no gene match: 4. CDR3 size: 14 residues. CDR3 nucleotide sequence: TGTGCCAGCAAGGTTAGCGGGGGCCAAGAGACCCAGTACTTC. It yields the protein CASKVSGGQETQYF.

This clonotype came up a few times. V usage is TRBV5-4 and J usage is TRBJ1-1, with unresolved D. The CDR3 spans 15 residues. V gave up 0 bases and J gave up 4 bases, with 13 bases separating them. Germline CDR1 and CDR2: SGHNT and YYREEE (reference sequence). DNA for the CDR3: TGTGCCAGCAGCTTGGTCCGGGTGGAGGGCACTGAAGCTTTCTTT. Amino acid sequence: CASSLVRVEGTEAFF.

This sequence joins TRBV5-3 and TRBJ1-4; D not certain. TRBV5-3 falls under the ORF class, with uncertain function. This CDR3 comprises 14 residues. V lost 4 bases and J 11 bases, leaving 18 bases between the germline ends. CDR3 loop: CARSPDGIMRKLFF. The DNA for the CDR3 is TGTGCCAGAAGCCCGGACGGAATAATGAGGAAACTGTTTTTT.

The V and J genes are TRBV12-3 or TRBV12-4 and TRBJ1-5; tentative D call: TRBD1 (5 bases). The CDR3 sequence is 14 residues long. V lost 6 bases and J 3 bases, leaving 12 bases between the germline ends. CDR3: CASRTTEDNQPQHF. DNA for the CDR3: TGTGCCAGCAGGACGACAGAGGACAATCAGCCCCAGCATTTT.

This rearrangement joins TRBV7-9 to TRBJ1-6; maybe TRBD1 (5 bases). The germline V gene has CDR1 SEHNR and CDR2 FQNEAQ (reference sequence). The CDR3 covers 16 residues. V was cut by 6 bases and J by 6 bases, with 18 bases left in between. The DNA of the CDR3 is TGTGCCAGCAGGCCCTCTGGGGCAGCCTCTAATTCACCCCTCCACTTT. Amino acids: CASRPSGAASNSPLHF.

This chain links TRBV7-9 with TRBJ2-2; D is uncertain. Germline CDR1 and CDR2: SEHNR and FQNEAQ (reference sequence). The CDR3 consists of 12 residues. Trimming took off 3 bases at V and 5 bases at J, with 4 bases between the two ends. CDR3 coding DNA: TGTGCCAGCAGCTTGGCGACCGGGGAGCTGTTTTTT. Its protein is CASSLATGELFF.

This clonotype showed up just a few times. The chain recombines TRBV5-1 with TRBJ2-5, with 9 bases fitting TRBD1. CDR1 and CDR2 (germline): SGHRS, YFSETQ. There are 14 residues in the CDR3. The V gene end was trimmed by 6 bases and the J gene end by 4 bases; junction bases not matched to a gene: 7. CDR3 nucleotide sequence: TGCGCCAGCACCACGAAGACAGGGGGAGAGACCCAGTACTTC. This encodes CASTTKTGGETQYF.

This clonotype was counted ten times or more. The V and J genes are TRBV7-2 and TRBJ1-6, with D possibly being TRBD1 (5 bases). This CDR3 has 14 residues. The germline CDR1 and CDR2 sequences are SGHTA and FQGNSA. The ends were cut back, 5 bases at V and 6 bases at J, with 11 bases in the middle. The CDR3 reads CASSRSGPNSPLHF. The CDR3 nucleotides are TGTGCCAGCAGCCGGTCGGGGCCTAATTCACCCCTCCACTTT.

CDR3 sequence (DNA): TGTGCCAGCAGTTCCTCGATCTATGGCTACACCTTC. Translation: CASSSSIYGYTF. The V call is TRBV28, the J call TRBJ1-2; D is ambiguous. CDR3 length: 12 residues. Germline lookup yields CDR1 MDHEN and CDR2 SYDVKM. The germline V and J ends were trimmed by 4 bases and 4 bases, with 7 bases remaining between them.

This clonotype has a handful of counts. The V and J genes are TRBV5-6 and TRBJ2-1, with 7 positions matching TRBD1. The CDR3 extends over 15 amino acids. Unmatched junction bases numbered 6, after V lost 0 bases and J lost 6 bases. Germline V gene data show CDR1 as SGHDT and CDR2 as YYEEEE. The CDR3 nucleotides read TGTGCCAGCAGCTTGGGGGCAGGGGGTTTCAATGAGCAGTTCTTC. This gives the protein CASSLGAGGFNEQFF.

The rearrangement joins TRBV5-6 to TRBJ2-7; D is perhaps TRBD1 (5 bases). V lost 0 bases to trimming and J lost 4 bases, with 11 bases between them. Germline V gives CDR1 SGHDT, CDR2 YYEEEE. This CDR3 is 14 amino acids long. The CDR3 spells CASSLALGRYEQYF. CDR3 nucleotides: TGTGCCAGCAGCTTGGCCTTGGGGCGTTACGAGCAGTACTTC. Looking up the rest from reference TRBV5-6 and TRBJ2-7 gives the full variable domain: DAGVTQSPTHLIKTRGQQVTLRCSPKSGHDTVSWYQQALGQGPQFIFQYYEEEERQRGNFPDRFSGHQFPNYSSELNVNALLLGDSALYLCASSLALGRYEQYFGPGTRLTVT.

The chain joins TRBV12-3 or TRBV12-4 to TRBJ2-3; D call uncertain. CDR3 length: 15 amino acids. V gave up 4 bases and J gave up 3 bases, with 14 bases separating them. The CDR3 spells CASSSTPLPTDTQYF. The CDR3 DNA is TGTGCCAGCAGTTCCACTCCGCTACCAACAGATACGCAGTATTTT.

The genes are TRBV11-2 and TRBJ2-1; 8 bases match TRBD2. Trimming cost V 6 bases and J 1 base; bases outside gene matches: 8. CDR1 and CDR2 from the germline V gene are SGHAT and FQNNGV. The CDR3 extends over 16 amino acids. The CDR3 is CASSSIAGWSYNEQFF. The CDR3 region has the DNA TGTGCCAGCAGTTCTATAGCGGGGTGGTCCTACAATGAGCAGTTCTTC.

At least ten counts were recorded for this clonotype. The chain combines TRBV6-6 with TRBJ2-3; 9 bases fit TRBD1. With V trimmed by 6 bases and J by 1 base, 5 bases remained unmatched. There are 15 residues in the CDR3. Germline CDR1 reads MNHNY; CDR2 reads SVGAGI (reference sequence). The CDR3 region is CASSNRGRGTDTQYF. DNA for the CDR3: TGTGCCAGCAGCAACAGGGGGCGAGGCACAGATACGCAGTATTTT.

The chain combines TRBV10-3 with TRBJ1-1; D gene unclear. This CDR3 spans 14 amino acids. Germline lookup yields CDR1 ENHRY and CDR2 SYGVKD. Trimming stripped 2 bases from V and 3 bases from J, with 10 bases between. CDR3 sequence (DNA): TGTGCCATCAGTGAGGGGATCGGGGACACTGAAGCTTTCTTT. Translated: CAISEGIGDTEAFF.

The rearrangement joins TRBV5-1 to TRBJ2-2; D unclear. Trimming pared 1 base from V and 8 bases from J, leaving 9 bases between. Looked up from germline, CDR1 is SGHRS and CDR2 is YFSETQ. The CDR3 loop spans 13 amino acids. This CDR3 reads CASSLSPSGELFF. CDR3 coding DNA: TGCGCCAGCAGCTTGAGTCCCTCTGGGGAGCTGTTTTTT.

This clonotype turned up a few times. The CDR3 nucleotides are TGCAGTGCTACGGGACAGGGAAATCAGCCCCAGCATTTT. It translates to CSATGQGNQPQHF. This sequence joins TRBV20-1 and TRBJ1-5, with 9 nucleotides matching TRBD1. There are 13 residues in the CDR3. Trimming at V came to 4 bases and at J to 4 bases, leaving 2 bases not matched to a gene. Per the germline V gene, CDR1 is DFQATT and CDR2 is SNEGSKA (reference sequence).

V gene TRBV4-1 combines with J gene TRBJ2-7; 11 nucleotides match TRBD1. The V and J ends lost 4 bases and 2 bases, in that order; junction bases with no gene match: 1. The germline gives CDR1 MGHRA, CDR2 YSYEKL. This CDR3 is 14 amino acids long. The CDR3 DNA is TGCGCCAGCAGCCGGGACAGGGGGGCCTACGAGCAGTACTTC. Protein: CASSRDRGAYEQYF.